This passage covers 23 T cell receptor beta chains from one sample sequenced in a study of Tregs in tolerant kidney transplant recipients. Sequencing used immunoSEQ multiplex PCR; TCRdb keeps in-frame clones, though not all of them. Altogether roughly 250,000 clones are present, roughly 80% being singletons, with the ten largest covering less than 0.75%. The specimen was CD4+ T cells from blood. All receptors come from a human donor in good health.

The V gene is TRBV5-1, the J gene TRBJ2-5; D unclear. The germline gives CDR1 SGHRS, CDR2 YFSETQ. This CDR3 has 15 residues. Trimming took 0 bases from V and 0 from J, leaving 9 bases between them. The CDR3 is CASSLAWSYQETQYF. In DNA, the CDR3 is TGCGCCAGCAGCTTGGCGTGGTCGTACCAAGAGACCCAGTACTTC. Complete variable domain (other parts from reference TRBV5-1 and TRBJ2-5): KAGVTQTPRYLIKTRGQQVTLSCSPISGHRSVSWYQQTPGQGLQFLFEYFSETQRNKGNFPGRFSGRQFSNSRSEMNVSTLELGDSALYLCASSLAWSYQETQYFGPGTRLLVL.

In its sample, this clone was seen a few times. The rearrangement joins TRBV4-1 to TRBJ1-4; D might be TRBD1 (6 bases). Trimming left V 4 bases short and J 7 bases short, with 16 bases between. The CDR3 has 15 amino acids. Germline values: CDR1 MGHRA, CDR2 YSYEKL. The CDR3 bases are TGCGCCAGCAGCCCACAGGGTTTCCTTGGTGAAAAACTGTTTTTT. Its translation: CASSPQGFLGEKLFF.

The chain uses TRBV7-9 and TRBJ1-1, with D maybe TRBD1 (5 bases). This CDR3 has 13 amino acids. Deletions cut 1 base from V and 6 bases from J, with 9 bases between. Germline V CDR1 and CDR2: SEHNR, FQNEAQ (reference sequence). The CDR3 here is CASSLEGAAEAFF. The CDR3 region has the DNA TGTGCCAGCAGCTTAGAAGGGGCCGCTGAAGCTTTCTTT. Combining the CDR3 with reference TRBV7-9 and TRBJ1-1 gives the whole variable domain DTGVSQNPRHKITKRGQNVTFRCDPISEHNRLYWYRQTLGQGPEFLTYFQNEAQLEKSRLLSDRFSAERPKGSFSTLEIQRTEQGDSAMYLCASSLEGAAEAFFGQGTRLTVV.

CDR3 in DNA: TGCAGCGTTGACGCACTAGCGGGAGACAATGAGCAGTTCTTC. This codes for CSVDALAGDNEQFF. The chain combines TRBV29-1 with TRBJ2-1; 11 nucleotides line up with TRBD2. Germline V CDR1 and CDR2: SQVTM, ANQGSEA. V trimming: 3 bases; J trimming: 5 bases; junction bases outside the gene matches: 3. The CDR3 is 14 residues long.

The chain employs TRBV7-9 and TRBJ1-4, with a weak D call TRBD1 (5 bases). Trimming removed 0 bases at V and 4 bases at J, with 6 bases between. The germline CDR1 and CDR2 sequences are SEHNR and FQNEAQ (reference sequence). This CDR3 region has 14 residues. The CDR3 spells CASSLARGNEKLFF. The CDR3 DNA reads as TGTGCCAGCAGCTTAGCTAGGGGTAATGAAAAACTGTTTTTT.

The chain recombines TRBV10-3 with TRBJ2-1, with 12 bases fitting TRBD1. V gave up 3 bases and J gave up 15 bases; unmatched junction bases: 15. Germline CDR1 reads ENHRY; CDR2 reads SYGVKD. This CDR3 comprises 16 residues. The CDR3 spells CAISDSGTGGGKMGFF. DNA for the CDR3: TGTGCCATCAGTGATAGCGGGACAGGGGGCGGGAAAATGGGGTTCTTC.

The chain is built from TRBV2 and TRBJ2-5; D unresolved. The CDR3 spans 11 residues. V was cut by 4 bases and J by 4 bases, with 4 bases left in between. CDR1 is SNHLY, CDR2 FYNNEI, per germline. CDR3 amino acids: CASSGVETQYF. CDR3 sequence (DNA): TGTGCCAGCAGTGGGGTAGAGACCCAGTACTTC. Full variable domain (missing parts from reference TRBV2 and TRBJ2-5): EPEVTQTPSHQVTQMGQEVILRCVPISNHLYFYWYRQILGQKVEFLVSFYNNEISEKSEIFDDQFSVERPDGSNFTLKIRSTKLEDSAMYFCASSGVETQYFGPGTRLLVL.

The genes are TRBV5-1 and TRBJ2-5; TRBD2 matches 10 bases. Germline-derived CDR1 and CDR2 are SGHRS and YFSETQ. The ends lost 0 bases at V and 1 base at J; junction bases unmatched: 3. This CDR3 is 16 amino acids long. The CDR3, as DNA: TGCGCCAGCAGCTTGGCCTTAGCGGGGGGCCAAGAGACCCAGTACTTC. Encoded protein: CASSLALAGGQETQYF.

This clone was seen once. This rearrangement joins TRBV6-1 to TRBJ2-7, with D perhaps TRBD2 (5 bases). V dropped 7 bases and J dropped 0 bases, with 16 bases sitting between them. Germline assignment: CDR1 MNHNS and CDR2 SASEGT. There are 15 residues in the CDR3. DNA of the CDR3: TGTGCCAGCAACCACGCGGGCAGCAGCTCCTACGAGCAGTACTTC. As protein: CASNHAGSSSYEQYF.

The V gene is TRBV10-3, the J gene TRBJ1-2; 8 nucleotides agree with TRBD1. The CDR3 consists of 11 residues. J lost 5 bases, V lost 8 bases, and 1 base had no gene match. Germline values: CDR1 ENHRY, CDR2 SYGVKD. This CDR3 is CAIQGAYGYTF. The CDR3 bases are TGTGCCATCCAGGGGGCATATGGCTACACCTTC.

V is TRBV4-1 and J is TRBJ2-2; D not resolved. The CDR3 totals 16 residues. Germline assignment: CDR1 MGHRA and CDR2 YSYEKL. V lost 0 bases to trimming and J lost 0 bases, with 8 bases between them. The CDR3 protein is CASSQEKAANTGELFF. The CDR3 DNA is TGCGCCAGCAGCCAAGAAAAGGCTGCGAACACCGGGGAGCTGTTTTTT.

The chain has TRBV7-9 and TRBJ2-5; 7 nucleotides agree with TRBD2. The ends lost 2 bases at V and 0 bases at J; junction bases unmatched: 6. The germline CDR1 and CDR2 sequences are SEHNR and FQNEAQ (reference sequence). The CDR3 runs 16 residues. In DNA, the CDR3 is TGTGCCAGCAGCTTAATTGGGAGGGTGTACCAAGAGACCCAGTACTTC. Translating gives CASSLIGRVYQETQYF.

V gene TRBV5-1 combines with J gene TRBJ2-5; D not resolved. The germline V gene has CDR1 SGHRS and CDR2 YFSETQ. Trimming took 3 bases from V and 2 from J, leaving 11 bases between them. The CDR3 totals 14 residues. The CDR3 loop is CASSSSGRQETQYF. The CDR3 DNA reads TGCGCCAGCAGCTCCTCCGGTCGTCAAGAGACCCAGTACTTC.

The chain couples TRBV11-2 to TRBJ2-2; 8 bases agree with TRBD2. Germline values: CDR1 SGHAT, CDR2 FQNNGV. This CDR3 comprises 17 residues. V lost 5 bases, J lost 6 bases, and 14 bases stayed unmatched. The CDR3 DNA sequence: TGTGCCAGCAGCCTTCGAATTAGCGGGACCGCGTCCGGGGAGCTGTTTTTT. This translates into CASSLRISGTASGELFF. Using reference TRBV11-2 and TRBJ2-2 for the parts outside the CDR3, the full variable domain is EAGVAQSPRYKIIEKRQSVAFWCNPISGHATLYWYQQILGQGPKLLIQFQNNGVVDDSQLPKDRFSAERLKGVDSTLKIQPAKLEDSAVYLCASSLRISGTASGELFFGEGSRLTVL.

The chain has TRBV7-3 and TRBJ1-1, with D perhaps matching TRBD1 (6 bases). V was cut by 4 bases and J by 4 bases, with 16 bases left in between. Germline V gives CDR1 SGHTA, CDR2 FQGTGA. This CDR3 spans 15 amino acids. The CDR3 loop reads CASSYARAGATEAFF. The CDR3, as DNA: TGTGCCAGCAGCTACGCGCGGGCGGGGGCCACTGAAGCTTTCTTT.

The chain joins TRBV27 to TRBJ2-1, with unresolved D. The CDR3 covers 15 residues. The germline V and J ends were trimmed by 2 bases and 1 base, with 9 bases remaining between them. CDR1 MNHEY and CDR2 SMNVEV come from the germline V gene (reference sequence). For the CDR3, the DNA is TGTGCCAGCAGTTTACCGAAGGGTTCCTACAATGAGCAGTTCTTC. It specifies CASSLPKGSYNEQFF.

The rearrangement links TRBV6-4 to TRBJ2-3; the D gene could be TRBD1 or TRBD2 (5 bases each). CDR1 is MRHNA, CDR2 SNTAGT, per germline. Deletions cut 0 bases from V and 5 bases from J, with 6 bases between. This CDR3 contains 13 residues. This CDR3 is CASSDSRGDTQYF. CDR3 in DNA: TGTGCCAGCAGTGACTCGAGGGGAGATACGCAGTATTTT.

The rearrangement links TRBV7-8 to TRBJ2-2; 10 positions match TRBD2. This CDR3 region has 20 residues. Germline V lookup: CDR1 SGHVS, CDR2 FQNEAQ. Trimming took 2 bases from V and 1 from J; bases not matched to a gene: 13. CDR3 loop: CASSLIPSSGGWGNTGELFF. CDR3 DNA sequence: TGTGCCAGCAGCTTAATCCCCTCTAGCGGGGGTTGGGGGAACACCGGGGAGCTGTTTTTT.

The genes are TRBV9 and TRBJ1-5; no reliable D call. Germline CDR1 SGDLS, CDR2 YYNGEE. Trimming shortened V by 1 base and J by 0 bases, and 8 bases separated the two germline ends. The CDR3 extends over 15 amino acids. The CDR3, as DNA: TGTGCCAGCAGCGTAAATGGAGGTAGCAATCAGCCCCAGCATTTT. Translation gives CASSVNGGSNQPQHF.

This chain uses TRBV29-1 with TRBJ2-1, with TRBD1 as a possible D gene (6 bases). The CDR3 is made up of 11 amino acids. Trimming removed 7 bases from V and 9 bases from J, with 13 bases in between. Germline loops: CDR1 SQVTM, CDR2 ANQGSEA. The CDR3 DNA is TGCAGCGGGGGGCGGTTGCGTGAGCAGTTCTTC. Amino acid sequence: CSGGRLREQFF.

The rearrangement joins TRBV2 to TRBJ2-7; the match to TRBD1 covers 7 bases. V was pared by 7 bases and J by 6 bases, with 15 bases of the junction left unmatched. Germline V gives CDR1 SNHLY, CDR2 FYNNEI. CDR3 length: 15 residues. The CDR3 loop is CASNSYTTGFGEQYF. For the CDR3, the DNA is TGTGCCAGCAACTCCTACACGACAGGGTTCGGCGAGCAGTACTTC.

The rearrangement uses TRBV30 and TRBJ1-2, with TRBD1 as a possible D gene (5 bases). V was clipped by 2 bases and J by 2 bases, with 24 bases between them. CDR3 length: 18 residues. Per the germline V gene, CDR1 is GTSNPN and CDR2 is SVGIG (reference sequence). DNA for the CDR3: TGTGCCTGGAGTAGCGCACGCTCAGACAGATCCATAAACTATGGCTACACCTTC. This encodes CAWSSARSDRSINYGYTF.

This CDR3 reads CASSSGGVGYGYTF. The CDR3 DNA is TGCGCCAGCAGTTCAGGGGGGGTAGGCTATGGCTACACCTTC. The chain couples TRBV5-1 to TRBJ1-2; 7 nucleotides match TRBD1. V shed 5 bases, J shed 4 bases, and the junction held 8 bases outside the gene matches. This CDR3 spans 14 amino acids. Germline-derived CDR1 and CDR2 are SGHRS and YFSETQ. Together with reference TRBV5-1 and TRBJ1-2, the CDR3 gives the full variable domain: KAGVTQTPRYLIKTRGQQVTLSCSPISGHRSVSWYQQTPGQGLQFLFEYFSETQRNKGNFPGRFSGRQFSNSRSEMNVSTLELGDSALYLCASSSGGVGYGYTFGSGTRLTVV.